These 10 T cell receptor beta chains came from one sample sequenced in a study of shared clonotypes between healthy human individuals (dated by TCRdb to the early 2020s). To prepare the library, the immunoSEQ multiplex PCR assay was applied. What TCRdb holds here is the immuneACCESS table cut down to in-frame rearrangements. Part of the clones is not present; checked against another copy, under half of the missing clones reflect an unresolved V gene, and the others are unexplained. The sample table records some 1 million clones; about 75% of these occur just once. Approximately 1.3% of the sample belongs to the ten largest clones. Sequenced sample: memory CD4+ T cells sorted from blood. Taken with the paper, the label for cell subset or site translates to: CD45RA-negative fraction. These receptors originate from a man younger than 35 in good health.

On this clone itself: A single base separates this from a much larger clone, so it may be a read error. The sample holds other DNA sequences that translate to the same CDR3. DNA of the CDR3: TGCGCCAGCAGCTTGGAGGGGACCTACGAGCAGTACTTC. Translated, it gives CASSLEGTYEQYF. The chain recombines TRBV5-1 with TRBJ2-7; possible D gene TRBD1, 5 bases. This CDR3 has 13 residues. Per the germline V gene, CDR1 is SGHRS and CDR2 is YFSETQ. V was cut by 0 bases and J by 2 bases, with 6 bases left in between.

This clone turned up a few times. The chain is built from TRBV5-4 and TRBJ1-4; D gene ambiguous. V lost 4 bases, J lost 5 bases, and 18 bases lay in between. Germline lookup yields CDR1 SGHNT and CDR2 YYREEE (reference sequence). The CDR3 runs 16 residues. The CDR3 nucleotides read TGTGCCAGCAGCAAAGAAGCAGGAAACCCAAATGAAAAACTGTTTTTT. Encoded protein: CASSKEAGNPNEKLFF.

This clone was seen only once. The sample carries other DNA sequences with the same CDR3. This chain connects TRBV28 to TRBJ1-1; maybe TRBD1 (5 bases). CDR1 is MDHEN, CDR2 SYDVKM, per germline. V was trimmed by 7 bases and J by 0 bases, leaving 6 bases between them. This CDR3 spans 12 amino acids. In nucleotides, the CDR3 is TGTGCCAGCAAGGGGTTGAACACTGAAGCTTTCTTT. It encodes CASKGLNTEAFF.

The chain is built from TRBV19 and TRBJ1-6, with D perhaps matching TRBD1 (5 bases). This CDR3 is built from 17 residues. V was shortened by 5 bases and J by 7 bases, with 21 bases between the two germline ends. Germline CDR1 is LNHDA and CDR2 is SQIVND (reference sequence). The CDR3 reads CASSATGTSTTNSPLHF. CDR3 bases: TGTGCCAGTAGTGCTACCGGGACGTCAACCACCAATTCACCCCTCCACTTT.

CDR3 nucleotides: TGTGCCAGCAGTGTTAGGACAGGGGGCCAGTCTAACTATGGCTACACCTTC. Translation gives CASSVRTGGQSNYGYTF. The chain uses TRBV6-4 and TRBJ1-2; TRBD1 matches 11 bases. The CDR3 is 17 residues long. CDR1 MRHNA and CDR2 SNTAGT come from the germline V gene. Trimming cost V 4 bases and J 0 bases; bases outside gene matches: 7.

The rearrangement uses TRBV28 and TRBJ2-2; maybe TRBD1 (5 bases). CDR1 and CDR2 from the germline V gene are MDHEN and SYDVKM. Trimming cost V 3 bases and J 5 bases, with 13 bases left between them. This CDR3 region has 15 residues. The CDR3 sequence: CASSFFRAGTGELFF. The CDR3 DNA reads as TGTGCCAGCAGTTTTTTCAGGGCCGGAACCGGGGAGCTGTTTTTT.

The DNA of the CDR3 is TGTGCCAGCAGTGAAGCTGGAGCAGGGAGCTCCTACGAGCAGTACTTC. It translates to CASSEAGAGSSYEQYF. The chain combines TRBV6-1 with TRBJ2-7; D possibly matches TRBD1 or TRBD2 (5 bases each). The CDR3 consists of 16 residues. V lost 0 bases and J 0 bases, leaving 12 bases between the germline ends. Germline-derived CDR1 and CDR2 are MNHNS and SASEGT.

The rearrangement joins TRBV7-8 to TRBJ2-3; 15 nucleotides line up with TRBD2. Germline V gives CDR1 SGHVS, CDR2 FQNEAQ. V was pared by 2 bases and J by 7 bases, with 13 bases of the junction left unmatched. CDR3 size: 19 residues. CDR3 in amino acids: CASSLLGLAGGGEQNTQYF. CDR3 bases: TGTGCCAGCAGCTTATTGGGACTAGCGGGGGGAGGGGAACAAAATACGCAGTATTTT. Filled out from reference TRBV7-8 and TRBJ2-3, the complete variable domain reads GAGVSQSPRYKVAKRGQDVALRCDPISGHVSLFWYQQALGQGPEFLTYFQNEAQLDKSGLPSDRFFAERPEGSVSTLKIQRTQQEDSAVYLCASSLLGLAGGGEQNTQYFGPGTRLTVL.

V usage is TRBV5-5 and J usage is TRBJ1-1, with 10 positions matching TRBD1. The length of the CDR3 is 15 residues. Germline-derived CDR1 and CDR2 are SGHKS and YYEKEE (reference sequence). J was trimmed by 6 bases and V by 4 bases; bases with no gene match: 9. CDR3 amino acids: CASSAGQGVGSEAFF. Here the CDR3 DNA reads TGTGCCAGCAGCGCCGGACAGGGGGTTGGCTCTGAAGCTTTCTTT.

The chain joins TRBV18 to TRBJ2-1; no definite D call. The CDR3 length is 12 residues. Trimming stripped 7 bases from V and 8 bases from J, with 12 bases between. Germline V gene data show CDR1 as KGHSH and CDR2 as LQKENI. CDR3 loop: CASFTPADEQFF. CDR3 DNA sequence: TGTGCCAGCTTCACCCCGGCCGATGAGCAGTTCTTC.